This entry features one TCR beta chain sequence. These data come from a study of blood T cell repertoires in COVID-19. Assay used: immunoSEQ multiplex PCR; TCRdb lists only in-frame clones, some missing. The sample holds 150,000 to 200,000 clones; 80% to 90% are singletons and the top ten take approximately 18%. Sequenced material: peripheral blood. The clonotype was recovered from a woman at least 80 years old with acute or convalescent COVID-19.

The CDR3 DNA sequence: TGTGCCAGCAGTCCCGCTAAGCCCTACGAGCAGTACTTC. The encoded protein is CASSPAKPYEQYF. V gene TRBV27 combines with J gene TRBJ2-7; D ambiguous. This CDR3 contains 13 residues. Germline CDR1 and CDR2: MNHEY and SMNVEV (reference sequence). V was clipped by 5 bases and J by 2 bases, with 10 bases between them.